This TCR beta chain was observed in a study of T cell changes during pregnancy in multiple sclerosis (dated by TCRdb to 2018 to 2020). In the study overall: The study examined how the T cell repertoire changed over the course of pregnancy in women with multiple sclerosis.

Libraries were constructed by the immunoSEQ multiplex PCR assay. TCRdb took this table from immuneACCESS and kept in-frame rearrangements with V and J called. Such tables lack part of the clones; where checked against another copy, unresolved V genes explain under half of the gap, and the rest is unexplained. Within this sample are tens of thousands of clones, with around 92% of them counted one time only. Together, the top ten hold more than 1.4% of the sample. On this clone itself: Its antigen has not been determined. No base-level quality is on record; no much larger clone is a single base apart.

Reading the germline V gene gives CDR1 SGHRS and CDR2 YFSETQ. Between the V and J ends, shortened by 7 bases and 7 bases respectively, the junction contains 14 bases. The CDR3, cysteine through phenylalanine, is 13 amino acids long. Only the CDR3 region is kept as DNA, spanning 39 bases read in frame from base 1. Source: peripheral blood, taken before pregnancy. The receptor's source is a female donor with multiple sclerosis, enrolled in a pregnancy study. The chain is made from TRBV5-1 and TRBJ1-4, with the D gene not clear enough to name. The nucleotide sequence reads as follows: TGCGCCAGCTGCCCGGCGGGGAGTGAAAAACTGTTTTTT. This yields the protein CASCPAGSEKLFF.